This TCR beta chain was identified during a study of blood T cell repertoires in COVID-19. The CDR3 length is 13 residues. With V trimmed by 8 bases and J by 2 bases, 5 bases remained unmatched. Germline loops: CDR1 LNHDA, CDR2 SQIVND (reference sequence). Assay: immunoSEQ multiplex PCR; the TCRdb copy retains only in-frame clones and omits some. The sample has approximately 120,000 clones; about 82% are singletons. This sequence was found in a human donor in a cohort sampled during active COVID-19. The source material was peripheral blood. The J gene is TRBJ1-1, the V gene TRBV19; 7 bases agree with TRBD1. The CDR3 region has the DNA TGTGCCAGTTCCGACAGGGTCAACACTGAAGCTTTCTTT. Amino acid sequence: CASSDRVNTEAFF.